The 25 T cell receptor beta chains below come from one sample, sequenced in a study of blood T cell repertoires in COVID-19. Using immunoSEQ multiplex PCR, the repertoire was profiled, and TCRdb retains in-frame clones only, with some absent. The sample lists approximately 210,000 clones; around 86% were seen once. Material for sequencing was PBMCs or T cells enriched from blood (not recorded which). These receptors all come from a man aged 30 to 45 in a cohort exposed to, infected with or recovered from COVID-19 (not recorded which).

CDR3 amino acids: CASSQAAASEQYF. The CDR3 nucleotides read TGCGCCAGCAGCCAAGCCGCGGCTTCTGAGCAGTACTTC. The gene calls are TRBV4-3 and TRBJ2-7, with D uncertain. Germline CDR1 and CDR2: LGHNA and YSLEER. Trimming took 1 base from V and 7 from J, leaving 11 bases between them. This CDR3 is 13 amino acids long.

The rearrangement links TRBV7-2 to TRBJ1-5; a possible D gene is TRBD1 (5 bases). The CDR3 runs 16 residues. In germline, CDR1 is SGHTA, CDR2 FQGNSA. V lost 1 base and J 6 bases, leaving 16 bases between the germline ends. The CDR3 here is CASSLVSQGRVQPQHF. In DNA, the CDR3 is TGTGCCAGCAGCTTAGTGTCCCAGGGTAGGGTTCAGCCCCAGCATTTT.

The chain is built from TRBV19 and TRBJ2-7; D call uncertain. Germline V CDR1 and CDR2: LNHDA, SQIVND (reference sequence). This CDR3 region has 15 residues. V was clipped by 2 bases and J by 2 bases, with 13 bases between them. DNA for the CDR3: TGTGCCAGTAGTATACAACCGGGTTTTACCTACGAGCAGTACTTC. Its protein is CASSIQPGFTYEQYF. The full variable domain, in which reference TRBV19 and TRBJ2-7 provide the parts outside the CDR3, is DGGITQSPKYLFRKEGQNVTLSCEQNLNHDAMYWYRQDPGQGLRLIYYSQIVNDFQKGDIAEGYSVSREKKESFPLTVTSAQKNPTAFYLCASSIQPGFTYEQYFGPGTRLTVT.

This clone was seen ten or more times. The CDR3 DNA reads as TGTGCCAGCAGTCCGAGGGAGGGGAATACGCAGTATTTT. This encodes CASSPREGNTQYF. This rearrangement joins TRBV6-5 to TRBJ2-3; TRBD2 aligns across 7 bases. Germline loops: CDR1 MNHEY, CDR2 SVGAGI. There are 13 residues in the CDR3. The ends lost 5 bases at V and 7 bases at J; junction bases unmatched: 6.

The chain employs TRBV6-2 or TRBV6-3 and TRBJ1-2; a possible D gene is TRBD1 (5 bases). Trimming took 3 bases from V and 4 from J, leaving 15 bases between them. Germline CDR1 and CDR2: MNHEY and SVGEGT. This CDR3 is built from 15 residues. In DNA, the CDR3 is TGTGCCAGCAGTTATATCACAGGTCCCTTCTATGGCTACACCTTC. Its translation is CASSYITGPFYGYTF.

The chain has TRBV13 and TRBJ1-2; TRBD1 matches at 7 bases. The germline gives CDR1 PRHDT, CDR2 FYEKMQ (reference sequence). The CDR3 loop spans 13 amino acids. Unmatched junction bases numbered 0, after V lost 1 base and J lost 4 bases. The CDR3 is CASSLDRGYGYTF. The CDR3 DNA reads as TGTGCCAGCAGCTTAGACAGGGGCTATGGCTACACCTTC.

The chain employs TRBV18 and TRBJ2-5; D call uncertain. V was cut by 2 bases and J by 5 bases, with 9 bases left in between. The V gene's germline CDR1 is KGHSH and CDR2 LQKENI. The CDR3 is 13 residues long. Here the CDR3 reads CASSPGQSETQYF. CDR3 DNA sequence: TGTGCCAGCTCACCAGGGCAATCCGAGACCCAGTACTTC.

V and J are TRBV9 and TRBJ2-1, with D tentatively TRBD2 (5 bases). The CDR3 totals 17 residues. Trimming pared 3 bases from V and 5 bases from J, leaving 21 bases between. Germline V gene lookup returns CDR1 SGDLS and CDR2 YYNGEE. The CDR3 DNA sequence: TGTGCCAGCAGCGGATCCGACTACGGACGGCAACACAATGAGCAGTTCTTC. Its translation is CASSGSDYGRQHNEQFF.

The genes are TRBV12-3 or TRBV12-4 and TRBJ2-1, with D possibly being TRBD1 (5 bases). V lost 0 bases to trimming and J lost 13 bases, with 13 bases between them. CDR3 length: 13 amino acids. The CDR3 reads CASSLALDRGQFF. For the CDR3, the DNA is TGTGCCAGCAGTTTAGCGCTTGACAGAGGACAGTTCTTC.

This clone was found once. The J gene is TRBJ1-1, the V gene TRBV24-1; unclear D gene. CDR1 and CDR2 from the germline V gene are KGHDR and SFDVKD. V was shortened by 4 bases and J by 7 bases, with 18 bases between the two germline ends. The CDR3 has 15 residues. The CDR3 loop is CATSETGWRRFEAFF. For the CDR3, the DNA is TGTGCCACCAGTGAGACCGGCTGGCGCAGGTTTGAAGCTTTCTTT.

The chain has TRBV3-1 (or the pseudogene TRBV3-2) and TRBJ2-7; 14 bases align to TRBD2. The germline V gene has CDR1 LGHDT and CDR2 YNNKEL (reference sequence). CDR3 size: 14 residues. V dropped 4 bases and J dropped 6; count of bases not matched to a gene: 2. CDR3 sequence reads: CASSPGLAGAEQYF. The CDR3 DNA reads TGTGCCAGCAGCCCGGGACTAGCGGGAGCCGAGCAGTACTTC.

J is TRBJ2-3 and V is TRBV4-3; 13 nucleotides line up with TRBD2. There are 18 residues in the CDR3. V was pared by 0 bases and J by 2 bases, with 5 bases of the junction left unmatched. Germline values: CDR1 LGHNA, CDR2 YSLEER. Written as DNA, the CDR3 is TGCGCCAGCAGCCAAGATCCCGGACTAGCGGGAGTCACAGATACGCAGTATTTT. Encoded protein: CASSQDPGLAGVTDTQYF.

The chain recombines TRBV6-5 with TRBJ2-7; 11 positions match TRBD1. Losses at the gene ends were 6 bases for V and 10 bases for J; bases not matched to a gene: 14. The CDR3 has 15 residues. Germline CDR1 and CDR2: MNHEY and SVGAGI. The CDR3 DNA sequence: TGTGCCAGCAGGGCGGGACAGGGGGATCTACGAGGACAGTACTTC. Translated, it gives CASRAGQGDLRGQYF.

The chain joins TRBV19 to TRBJ2-7, with TRBD1 matching over 7 bases. CDR3 length: 14 amino acids. The germline CDR1 and CDR2 sequences are LNHDA and SQIVND (reference sequence). After removal of 3 bases from V and 6 bases from J, the junction contained 8 bases not matched to a gene. The CDR3 region has the DNA TGTGCCAGTAGTATGGCCCCTCACAGGGGCGAGCAGTACTTC. It translates to CASSMAPHRGEQYF.

The sample holds a few counts of this clone. The chain employs TRBV7-2 and TRBJ1-4; TRBD1 aligns across 8 bases. Losses at the gene ends were 5 bases for V and 7 bases for J; bases not matched to a gene: 12. Germline V gene sequence: CDR1 SGHTA, CDR2 FQGNSA. The CDR3 is 16 amino acids. The CDR3 bases are TGTGCCAGCAGCAGCCTCGACAGGGGCCGAGGTGAAAAACTGTTTTTT. It specifies CASSSLDRGRGEKLFF.

This chain joins TRBV11-3 and TRBJ2-5; 8 positions match TRBD1. This CDR3 is 15 amino acids long. CDR1 is SGHNT, CDR2 YENEEA, per germline. V lost 11 bases and J lost 1; bases outside the gene matches: 12. The CDR3 reads CAGNRGIYLQETQYF. CDR3 in DNA: TGTGCCGGAAACAGGGGGATCTATCTCCAAGAGACCCAGTACTTC.

This clone was found a few times. The chain carries TRBV7-2 and TRBJ1-5, with TRBD1 matching 7 bases. The CDR3 contains 14 residues. Per germline, CDR1 SGHTA and CDR2 FQGNSA. J lost 3 bases, V lost 5 bases, and 4 bases had no gene match. CDR3 residues: CASSEGQPNQPQHF. Here the CDR3 DNA reads TGTGCCAGCAGCGAGGGACAGCCCAATCAGCCCCAGCATTTT.

The chain uses TRBV7-6 and TRBJ2-3; 12 bases are a match to TRBD2. In germline, CDR1 is SGHVS, CDR2 FNYEAQ. The trim removed 0 bases at V and 3 bases at J, leaving 7 bases unmatched. The CDR3 is 18 residues long. The CDR3 DNA reads TGTGCCAGCAGCTTAGCGTGGGCTAGCGGGAGGGAAACAGATACGCAGTATTTT. It translates to CASSLAWASGRETDTQYF.

The chain links TRBV4-1 to TRBJ2-1; no firm D call. Trimming took 4 bases from V and 2 from J, leaving 15 bases between them. The CDR3 runs 16 residues. The germline V gene encodes CDR1 MGHRA and CDR2 YSYEKL. The CDR3 DNA is TGCGCCAGCAGCCTCATTCTAGAGACCGCCTACAATGAGCAGTTCTTC. Its translation: CASSLILETAYNEQFF.

This CDR3 reads CASSIFAGSNEQFF. CDR3 DNA: TGTGCCAGTAGTATCTTCGCGGGAAGCAATGAGCAGTTCTTC. The chain employs TRBV19 and TRBJ2-1, with a weak D call TRBD2 (6 bases). The germline V gene encodes CDR1 LNHDA and CDR2 SQIVND (reference sequence). There are 14 residues in the CDR3. Trimming shortened V by 3 bases and J by 6 bases, and 12 bases separated the two germline ends.

The rearrangement joins TRBV6-5 to TRBJ1-6; TRBD1 matches at 10 bases. The CDR3 is made up of 16 amino acids. In germline, CDR1 is MNHEY, CDR2 SVGAGI. Trimming cost V 2 bases and J 7 bases; bases outside gene matches: 5. CDR3 nucleotides: TGTGCCAGCAGTTACCCGACGGGACAGGGGAATTCACCCCTCCACTTT. Its translation is CASSYPTGQGNSPLHF.

The chain combines TRBV5-1 with TRBJ1-4; D remains ambiguous. CDR3 size: 17 residues. Germline V gene sequence: CDR1 SGHRS, CDR2 YFSETQ. V shed 0 bases and J shed 5 bases, with 17 bases lying between them. CDR3 DNA: TGCGCCAGCAGCTTGGGCGCGTTTGGGCAGTCCAATGAAAAACTGTTTTTT. This encodes CASSLGAFGQSNEKLFF.

The chain is built from TRBV28 and TRBJ2-5, with D possibly TRBD2 on 6 matching bases. Germline V gene lookup returns CDR1 MDHEN and CDR2 SYDVKM. With 6 bases removed from V and 0 bases from J, the gap between germline ends came to 14 bases. The CDR3 extends over 15 amino acids. CDR3 nucleotide sequence: TGTGCCAGCAGGTCTAGCGCCCCGTACCAAGAGACCCAGTACTTC. This sequence encodes CASRSSAPYQETQYF.

The genes are TRBV9 and TRBJ2-2, with a tentative D call TRBD1 (6 bases). V was shortened by 2 bases and J by 5 bases, with 19 bases between the two germline ends. This CDR3 has 17 residues. Germline loops: CDR1 SGDLS, CDR2 YYNGEE. The CDR3 sequence is CASSVLARGDNTGELFF. CDR3 nucleotides: TGTGCCAGCAGCGTTCTGGCCAGAGGGGACAATACCGGGGAGCTGTTTTTT.

CDR3 DNA sequence: TGTGCCAGTAGTATCTTCGGGGGAGAAGCTTTCTTT. It specifies CASSIFGGEAFF. The chain links TRBV19 to TRBJ1-1, with D perhaps matching TRBD1 (5 bases). Germline V gene data show CDR1 as LNHDA and CDR2 as SQIVND (reference sequence). CDR3 length: 12 amino acids. V was clipped by 3 bases and J by 8 bases, with 10 bases between them.